These 30 T cell receptor beta chains came from one sample sequenced in a study of sequential checkpoint blockade in melanoma. Clones were read by immunoSEQ multiplex PCR, and TCRdb kept only the in-frame ones, dropping some. The sample records 13,000 or so clones, approximately 63% being singletons. This sample's treatment: randomized to nivolumab then ipilimumab (arm A) or the reverse (arm B). The material sequenced was CD8+ T cells sorted from blood (inferred from file names), taken from a patient given nivolumab and ipilimumab in sequence. The source of these receptors is a human donor with melanoma.

The chain couples TRBV7-2 to TRBJ2-1; 8 bases are a match to TRBD2. Per germline, CDR1 SGHTA and CDR2 FQGNSA. The CDR3 sequence is 15 residues long. After removal of 7 bases from V and 5 bases from J, the junction contained 10 bases not matched to a gene. The CDR3 DNA reads as TGTGCCAGCACATCTAGCCCAGCGGGAGACAATGAGCAGTTCTTC. Protein: CASTSSPAGDNEQFF.

The J gene is TRBJ2-7, the V gene TRBV6-5, with a tentative D call TRBD1 (5 bases). The CDR3 contains 13 residues. Germline CDR1 reads MNHEY; CDR2 reads SVGAGI. V was clipped by 9 bases and J by 1 base, with 13 bases between them. The CDR3 reads CASNSQGSYEQYF. CDR3 bases: TGTGCCAGTAACAGCCAGGGATCCTACGAGCAGTACTTC.

V and J are TRBV19 and TRBJ2-1, with D possibly matching TRBD2 (5 bases). This CDR3 region has 13 residues. CDR1 is LNHDA, CDR2 SQIVND, per germline (reference sequence). V dropped 3 bases and J dropped 7 bases, with 10 bases sitting between them. CDR3 nucleotide sequence: TGTGCCAGTAGTATTCTCCCGGGGAATGAGCAGTTCTTC. This gives the protein CASSILPGNEQFF.

The rearrangement joins TRBV19 to TRBJ2-2, with a tentative D call TRBD1 (5 bases). Looked up from germline, CDR1 is LNHDA and CDR2 is SQIVND (reference sequence). The length of the CDR3 is 14 residues. The germline V and J ends were trimmed by 7 bases and 2 bases, with 11 bases remaining between them. The CDR3 loop is CASTQAGNTGELFF. In DNA, the CDR3 is TGTGCCAGTACACAGGCCGGTAACACCGGGGAGCTGTTTTTT.

The rearrangement joins TRBV15 to TRBJ2-7; 8 bases match TRBD1. Germline V gives CDR1 LNHNV, CDR2 YYDKDF (reference sequence). The J segment lost 3 bases and the V segment lost 1 base, leaving 5 bases of the junction unmatched. CDR3 length: 15 residues. This CDR3 reads CATSRVSDRGYEQYF. CDR3 DNA sequence: TGTGCCACCAGCAGAGTCAGCGACAGGGGCTACGAGCAGTACTTC.

The chain couples TRBV27 to TRBJ2-5; 9 bases match TRBD1. CDR1 is MNHEY and CDR2 is SMNVEV in the germline V gene (reference sequence). The CDR3 contains 14 residues. The V and J ends lost 5 bases and 4 bases, in that order; junction bases with no gene match: 5. The CDR3 loop is CASSPLTGGETQYF. CDR3 coding DNA: TGTGCCAGCAGTCCCTTGACAGGGGGAGAGACCCAGTACTTC.

V is TRBV2 and J is TRBJ1-1, with D possibly matching TRBD1 (5 bases). Germline CDR1 is SNHLY and CDR2 is FYNNEI. The CDR3 runs 14 residues. Trimming shortened V by 4 bases and J by 7 bases, and 16 bases separated the two germline ends. The CDR3 nucleotides read TGTGCCAGCAGTGCACAGGCGGCGGTACTTGAAGCTTTCTTT. Its translation: CASSAQAAVLEAFF.

The J gene is TRBJ1-4, the V gene TRBV28; D remains ambiguous. The ends were cut back, 2 bases at V and 0 bases at J, with 7 bases in the middle. Per the germline V gene, CDR1 is MDHEN and CDR2 is SYDVKM. CDR3 length: 15 residues. CDR3 residues: CASSLPTPTNEKLFF. For the CDR3, the DNA is TGTGCCAGCAGTTTACCGACACCAACTAATGAAAAACTGTTTTTT.

The J gene is TRBJ2-2, the V gene TRBV2; the match to TRBD1 covers 10 bases. CDR3 length equals 16 residues. After removal of 4 bases from V and 5 bases from J, the junction contained 7 bases not matched to a gene. The V gene's germline CDR1 is SNHLY and CDR2 FYNNEI. CDR3 sequence: CASSVSGQGRTGELFF. The CDR3 DNA reads TGTGCCAGCAGTGTCTCGGGACAGGGGCGAACCGGGGAGCTGTTTTTT. Drawing the rest from reference TRBV2 and TRBJ2-2, the complete variable domain is EPEVTQTPSHQVTQMGQEVILRCVPISNHLYFYWYRQILGQKVEFLVSFYNNEISEKSEIFDDQFSVERPDGSNFTLKIRSTKLEDSAMYFCASSVSGQGRTGELFFGEGSRLTVL.

The sample holds a few counts of this clone. V usage is TRBV2 and J usage is TRBJ2-7; D is perhaps TRBD1 (6 bases). V was pared by 3 bases and J by 0 bases, with 6 bases between. This CDR3 is built from 13 residues. Germline V gene sequence: CDR1 SNHLY, CDR2 FYNNEI. The CDR3 region is CASSEGHSYEQYF. The CDR3 region has the DNA TGTGCCAGCAGTGAGGGACACTCCTACGAGCAGTACTTC.

The chain employs TRBV9 and TRBJ2-1; 9 positions match TRBD2. Looked up from germline, CDR1 is SGDLS and CDR2 is YYNGEE. V shed 0 bases, J shed 2 bases, and the junction held 0 bases outside the gene matches. The CDR3 consists of 15 residues. CDR3 loop: CASSVGGGAYNEQFF. CDR3 DNA: TGTGCCAGCAGCGTAGGCGGGGGGGCCTACAATGAGCAGTTCTTC.

The chain uses TRBV6-1 and TRBJ2-1; 10 bases match TRBD1. V shed 10 bases, J shed 9 bases, and the junction held 9 bases outside the gene matches. The germline V gene encodes CDR1 MNHNS and CDR2 SASEGT. The CDR3 contains 13 residues. This CDR3 reads CAIRDRGAFEQFF. Written as DNA, the CDR3 is TGTGCCATCCGGGACAGGGGTGCCTTTGAGCAGTTCTTC.

The rearrangement links TRBV7-9 to TRBJ1-1, with D unresolved. The V gene's germline CDR1 is SEHNR and CDR2 FQNEAQ (reference sequence). V dropped 2 bases and J dropped 5 bases, with 15 bases sitting between them. CDR3 length: 15 residues. This CDR3 is CASSLFGRRRTEAFF. CDR3 DNA: TGTGCCAGCAGCTTATTCGGCAGGCGACGGACTGAAGCTTTCTTT.

This rearrangement joins TRBV14 to TRBJ2-7; 7 bases agree with TRBD1. The V gene's germline CDR1 is SGHDN and CDR2 FVKESK. V shed 3 bases, J shed 3 bases, and the junction held 5 bases outside the gene matches. This CDR3 spans 14 amino acids. CDR3 loop: CASSHVRTGYEQYF. As DNA, the CDR3 is TGTGCCAGCAGCCACGTCCGGACAGGCTACGAGCAGTACTTC.

The CDR3 DNA is TGTGCCTCGGACAGCGGGATTCGCACAGATACGCAGTATTTT. As protein: CASDSGIRTDTQYF. The chain carries TRBV25-1 and TRBJ2-3; maybe TRBD2 (7 bases). This CDR3 spans 14 amino acids. From germline, CDR1 is MGHDK and CDR2 SYGVNS. The V gene lost 11 bases and the J gene lost 1 base, with 16 bases spanning the gap.

This clone has more than one count but fewer than ten. This chain links TRBV7-2 with TRBJ2-5; D is possibly TRBD2 (5 bases). CDR3 length equals 14 residues. Trimming pared 5 bases from V and 5 bases from J, leaving 15 bases between. In germline, CDR1 is SGHTA, CDR2 FQGNSA. The CDR3: CASSQAAPGETQYF. For the CDR3, the DNA is TGTGCCAGCAGCCAAGCCGCCCCGGGGGAGACCCAGTACTTC.

The V gene is TRBV2, the J gene TRBJ2-7; 7 bases match TRBD1. Trimming took 4 bases from V and 6 from J; bases not matched to a gene: 3. This CDR3 has 12 amino acids. Germline V gives CDR1 SNHLY, CDR2 FYNNEI. The CDR3 spells CASSVGQVEQYF. CDR3 coding DNA: TGTGCCAGCAGTGTAGGACAGGTCGAGCAGTACTTC.

With regard to this clone: This may stem from a read error, because a much larger clone lies one nucleotide away. The CDR3 is CASSLGFGTALRPNEKLFF. The CDR3 bases are TGTGCCAGCAGCTTGGGGTTTGGGACAGCCCTCAGGCCTAATGAAAAACTGTTTTTT. V and J are TRBV5-5 and TRBJ1-4; TRBD1 matches at 7 bases. The germline V gene has CDR1 SGHKS and CDR2 YYEKEE (reference sequence). After removal of 0 bases from V and 3 bases from J, the junction contained 14 bases not matched to a gene. The CDR3 consists of 19 residues.

This chain connects TRBV18 to TRBJ2-5, with TRBD2 matching over 9 bases. This CDR3 is built from 14 residues. V dropped 5 bases and J dropped 5; count of bases not matched to a gene: 6. Germline assignment: CDR1 KGHSH and CDR2 LQKENI. This CDR3 is CASSYLAGEETQYF. CDR3 nucleotide sequence: TGTGCCAGCTCATACTTAGCGGGAGAGGAGACCCAGTACTTC.

The rearrangement joins TRBV29-1 to TRBJ2-3, with TRBD1 matching over 8 bases. Trimming took 6 bases from V and 4 from J; bases not matched to a gene: 6. The length of the CDR3 is 13 residues. Germline CDR1 is SQVTM and CDR2 is ANQGSEA. CDR3 residues: CSVEPGGADTQYF. The DNA of the CDR3 is TGCAGCGTAGAGCCAGGGGGCGCAGATACGCAGTATTTT.

Comment on this clone: Compared with germline, one end of the junction differs, possibly owing to a read error. The chain couples TRBV13 to TRBJ2-7; D may be TRBD1 (5 bases). Germline loops: CDR1 PRHDT, CDR2 FYEKMQ (reference sequence). The CDR3 contains 17 residues. The CDR3 DNA sequence: TGTGCCAGAAGCTTGGTAAGGGGCAGGGTTGGCTCCTACGAGCAGTACTTC. The encoded protein is CARSLVRGRVGSYEQYF.

V gene TRBV28 combines with J gene TRBJ2-7; 7 bases are shared with TRBD1. The CDR3 covers 13 residues. Per germline, CDR1 MDHEN and CDR2 SYDVKM. Trimming at V came to 3 bases and at J to 9 bases, leaving 8 bases not matched to a gene. CDR3 nucleotides: TGTGCCAGCAGTTTGAAGGGGGCACGGGGGCAGTACTTC. Its protein product is CASSLKGARGQYF.

This clone was seen a handful of times. The rearrangement links TRBV7-2 to TRBJ1-5; D is undetermined. The V gene's germline CDR1 is SGHTA and CDR2 FQGNSA. The CDR3 totals 17 residues. Trimming took off 1 base at V and 3 bases at J, with 16 bases between the two ends. The CDR3 protein is CASSLVDAQVDNQPQHF. CDR3 nucleotide sequence: TGTGCCAGCAGCTTAGTTGATGCCCAGGTGGACAATCAGCCCCAGCATTTT.

In its sample, this clone is medium-sized. This chain uses TRBV15 with TRBJ2-7, with 11 positions matching TRBD2. CDR3 length equals 14 residues. Per the germline V gene, CDR1 is LNHNV and CDR2 is YYDKDF (reference sequence). V trimming: 5 bases; J trimming: 3 bases; junction bases outside the gene matches: 3. The CDR3 loop is CATSDGLAGYEQYF. The CDR3 bases are TGTGCCACCAGCGATGGACTAGCGGGCTACGAGCAGTACTTC. Full variable domain (rest looked up from reference TRBV15 and TRBJ2-7): DAMVIQNPRYQVTQFGKPVTLSCSQTLNHNVMYWYQQKSSQAPKLLFHYYDKDFNNEADTPDNFQSRRPNTSFCFLDIRSPGLGDTAMYLCATSDGLAGYEQYFGPGTRLTVT.

The chain employs TRBV19 and TRBJ1-2; the D is unclear. CDR1 and CDR2 (germline): LNHDA, SQIVND (reference sequence). Trimming pared 3 bases from V and 4 bases from J, leaving 9 bases between. This CDR3 has 13 amino acids. The CDR3 loop reads CASSIGEAYGYTF. In DNA form, the CDR3 reads TGTGCCAGTAGTATCGGAGAGGCCTATGGCTACACCTTC.

This rearrangement joins TRBV15 to TRBJ2-7; D might be TRBD1 (5 bases). The V end lost 1 base, the J end lost 2 bases, and 9 bases lay between the germline ends. The CDR3 has 14 amino acids. Germline loops: CDR1 LNHNV, CDR2 YYDKDF (reference sequence). CDR3 amino acids: CATSRAGRAYEQYF. In nucleotides, the CDR3 is TGTGCCACCAGCAGAGCTGGCAGGGCCTACGAGCAGTACTTC. The complete variable domain, with remaining parts taken from reference TRBV15 and TRBJ2-7, reads DAMVIQNPRYQVTQFGKPVTLSCSQTLNHNVMYWYQQKSSQAPKLLFHYYDKDFNNEADTPDNFQSRRPNTSFCFLDIRSPGLGDTAMYLCATSRAGRAYEQYFGPGTRLTVT.

This chain links TRBV9 with TRBJ2-7; no definite D call. The germline V gene encodes CDR1 SGDLS and CDR2 YYNGEE. The germline V and J ends were trimmed by 1 base and 2 bases, with 10 bases remaining between them. This CDR3 contains 14 residues. The CDR3 nucleotides read TGTGCCAGCAGCGTAAGCGACGGTCCCTACGAGCAGTACTTC. It specifies CASSVSDGPYEQYF.

The CDR3 sequence: CASSLLAGGPNEQFF. Written as DNA, the CDR3 is TGTGCCAGCAGCCTACTAGCGGGAGGGCCAAATGAGCAGTTCTTC. The rearrangement links TRBV7-8 to TRBJ2-1; 13 bases agree with TRBD2. V trimming: 5 bases; J trimming: 7 bases; junction bases outside the gene matches: 5. CDR1 and CDR2 from the germline V gene are SGHVS and FQNEAQ. The CDR3 contains 15 residues.

V usage is TRBV29-1 and J usage is TRBJ1-4, with D unresolved. The CDR3 consists of 11 residues. The ends were cut back, 4 bases at V and 7 bases at J, with 7 bases in the middle. Germline loops: CDR1 SQVTM, CDR2 ANQGSEA. The CDR3 spells CSVVRGEKLFF. In DNA, the CDR3 is TGCAGCGTTGTCCGGGGTGAAAAACTGTTTTTT.

The chain employs TRBV19 and TRBJ2-1; possible D gene TRBD2, 6 bases. V lost 5 bases and J lost 5, with 13 bases in between. There are 14 residues in the CDR3. Germline lookup yields CDR1 LNHDA and CDR2 SQIVND (reference sequence). The DNA for the CDR3 is TGTGCCAGTAGTTTTCGCGGAGGGAACAATGAGCAGTTCTTC. Its translation: CASSFRGGNNEQFF.